This entry lists 31 T cell receptor beta chains sequenced from one sample in a study of blood T cell repertoires in COVID-19. Sequencing was performed with immunoSEQ multiplex PCR; in TCRdb, only in-frame clones are kept and a portion is missing. Of a few hundred thousand clones in the sample, more than 90% were seen once. Sequencing was carried out using PBMCs or T cells enriched from blood (not recorded which). The receptors stem from a woman under 40 who had recovered from COVID-19.

The chain employs TRBV7-2 and TRBJ2-3; 10 nucleotides agree with TRBD2. The CDR3 is 15 residues long. Per germline, CDR1 SGHTA and CDR2 FQGNSA. V lost 7 bases to trimming and J lost 2 bases; unmatched junction nucleotides: 6. CDR3 in amino acids: CASNPLAGNTDTQYF. For the CDR3, the DNA is TGTGCCAGCAACCCACTAGCGGGAAACACAGATACGCAGTATTTT.

CDR3 in DNA: TGTGCCAGCAGTTCACTCAATGCCGGGACGGGGGGCTACGAGCAGTACTTC. Amino acids: CASSSLNAGTGGYEQYF. The chain carries TRBV27 and TRBJ2-7, with TRBD2 identical over 7 bases. Germline V gene lookup returns CDR1 MNHEY and CDR2 SMNVEV (reference sequence). Losses at the gene ends were 4 bases for V and 3 bases for J; bases not matched to a gene: 15. CDR3 length: 17 amino acids.

The CDR3 DNA follows: TGTGCCAGCAGCTCGAGGGCAGGGGACGGCTACACCTTC. This sequence encodes CASSSRAGDGYTF. The V call is TRBV7-3, the J call TRBJ1-2; tentative D call: TRBD1 (6 bases). Trimming shortened V by 4 bases and J by 8 bases, and 14 bases separated the two germline ends. CDR3 length equals 13 residues. Germline loops: CDR1 SGHTA, CDR2 FQGTGA.

The V gene is TRBV7-9, the J gene TRBJ2-3; D is uncertain. V lost 2 bases to trimming and J lost 3 bases, with 12 bases between them. The CDR3 loop spans 15 amino acids. Per the germline V gene, CDR1 is SEHNR and CDR2 is FQNEAQ (reference sequence). CDR3 DNA: TGTGCCAGCAGCTTATTACAGCCTCGGACAGATACGCAGTATTTT. Amino acid sequence: CASSLLQPRTDTQYF. The full variable domain, its missing parts supplied by reference TRBV7-9 and TRBJ2-3, is DTGVSQNPRHKITKRGQNVTFRCDPISEHNRLYWYRQTLGQGPEFLTYFQNEAQLEKSRLLSDRFSAERPKGSFSTLEIQRTEQGDSAMYLCASSLLQPRTDTQYFGPGTRLTVL.

V usage is TRBV28 and J usage is TRBJ1-5, with unresolved D. V was shortened by 3 bases and J by 1 base, with 13 bases between the two germline ends. The germline V gene has CDR1 MDHEN and CDR2 SYDVKM. The length of the CDR3 is 16 residues. This CDR3 is CASSLAGTGSNQPQHF. The CDR3 DNA reads as TGTGCCAGCAGTTTGGCAGGCACTGGGAGCAATCAGCCCCAGCATTTT.

This chain links TRBV7-9 with TRBJ2-7; a possible D gene is TRBD1 (6 bases). The V gene's germline CDR1 is SEHNR and CDR2 FQNEAQ (reference sequence). CDR3 length equals 12 residues. V lost 5 bases and J 3 bases, leaving 8 bases between the germline ends. The DNA of the CDR3 is TGTGCCAGCAGCCCGGGACACTACGAGCAGTACTTC. It codes for CASSPGHYEQYF.

Turning to this clone: Germline and junction disagree at one end, which may indicate a read error. The chain is built from TRBV7-7 and TRBJ2-7; 8 nucleotides agree with TRBD1. Germline V gene data show CDR1 as SSHAT and CDR2 as FNYEAQ (reference sequence). The CDR3 totals 15 residues. CDR3: CASSKGTGPNYEQYF. In DNA form, the CDR3 reads TGTGCTAGCAGCAAAGGGACAGGTCCTAACTACGAGCAGTACTTC.

V gene TRBV7-9 combines with J gene TRBJ2-1, with 7 bases lining up with TRBD1. Germline lookup yields CDR1 SEHNR and CDR2 FQNEAQ (reference sequence). The CDR3 has 15 residues. Unmatched junction bases numbered 10, after V lost 6 bases and J lost 5 bases. The CDR3, as DNA: TGTGCCAGCAGGGCGAGGGGCAGGGGGAACAATGAGCAGTTCTTC. It translates to CASRARGRGNNEQFF.

This clone came up a few times. The CDR3 sequence: CATSAAGTGSYEQYF. For the CDR3, the DNA is TGTGCCACCAGTGCCGCCGGGACAGGGAGTTACGAGCAGTACTTC. J is TRBJ2-7 and V is TRBV24-1; 9 bases agree with TRBD1. Germline V gives CDR1 KGHDR, CDR2 SFDVKD. This CDR3 contains 15 residues. Trimming cost V 5 bases and J 4 bases; bases outside gene matches: 8.

V usage is TRBV18 and J usage is TRBJ2-7, with 7 bases identical to TRBD1. The CDR3 spans 15 residues. Germline V lookup: CDR1 KGHSH, CDR2 LQKENI. The V gene end was trimmed by 3 bases and the J gene end by 3 bases; junction bases not matched to a gene: 8. CDR3 in DNA: TGTGCCAGCTCACCGTCCGGGACAGCGCTCTACGAGCAGTACTTC. As protein: CASSPSGTALYEQYF.

The chain employs TRBV19 and TRBJ2-5; 9 bases align to TRBD1. Germline V CDR1 and CDR2: LNHDA, SQIVND (reference sequence). V lost 6 bases to trimming and J lost 10 bases; unmatched junction nucleotides: 15. CDR3 length equals 15 residues. CDR3 residues: CASRGTGYPEGGQYF. CDR3 bases: TGTGCCAGTAGGGGGACAGGGTATCCCGAGGGGGGCCAGTACTTC.

The rearrangement uses TRBV4-3 and TRBJ2-3; D is unclear. Germline V gene data show CDR1 as LGHNA and CDR2 as YSLEER. The CDR3 is 16 residues long. V dropped 0 bases and J dropped 1 base, with 11 bases sitting between them. CDR3 region: CASSQDRSAGTDTQYF. CDR3 in DNA: TGCGCCAGCAGCCAAGATCGGTCGGCGGGCACAGATACGCAGTATTTT.

The V call is TRBV18, the J call TRBJ1-4, with D maybe TRBD1 (5 bases). V dropped 2 bases and J dropped 3 bases, with 10 bases sitting between them. CDR1 KGHSH and CDR2 LQKENI come from the germline V gene. The CDR3 runs to 15 residues. CDR3 in DNA: TGTGCCAGCTCACCATACAGGCAGTCTAATGAAAAACTGTTTTTT. Amino acids: CASSPYRQSNEKLFF.

The chain joins TRBV14 to TRBJ1-6, with D maybe TRBD1 (6 bases). Germline CDR1 reads SGHDN; CDR2 reads FVKESK. V lost 0 bases and J lost 10, with 10 bases in between. The CDR3 has 14 residues. CDR3 sequence (DNA): TGTGCCAGCAGCCAAGAAGGGGGGGGATCACCCCTCCACTTT. It encodes CASSQEGGGSPLHF.

The chain is built from TRBV2 and TRBJ1-4, with unresolved D. The CDR3 is made up of 14 amino acids. Trimming stripped 2 bases from V and 8 bases from J, with 12 bases between. Germline V lookup: CDR1 SNHLY, CDR2 FYNNEI. CDR3 residues: CASSEMGREEKLFF. The CDR3 nucleotides read TGTGCCAGCAGTGAAATGGGTCGGGAAGAAAAACTGTTTTTT.

The V and J genes are TRBV10-3 and TRBJ1-2; 9 positions match TRBD1. CDR1 is ENHRY, CDR2 SYGVKD, per germline. This CDR3 has 13 amino acids. Losses at the gene ends were 3 bases for V and 6 bases for J; bases not matched to a gene: 2. CDR3 DNA sequence: TGTGCCATCAGTGAAGGGGACAGGGATGGCTACACCTTC. Amino acid sequence: CAISEGDRDGYTF.

This clone has just one count. The chain combines TRBV4-2 with TRBJ2-3; 8 bases match TRBD2. V shed 0 bases and J 11 bases; nucleotides not matched to a gene: 10. CDR1 and CDR2 (germline): LGHNA, YNFKEQ. The CDR3 length is 15 residues. CDR3 bases: TGTGCCAGCAGCCAAGAGGGGAGCTATAGCGGGGTGCAGTATTTT. Its translation: CASSQEGSYSGVQYF.

A word on this clone: The sample carries other DNA sequences with the same CDR3. This chain links TRBV18 with TRBJ2-7; 8 bases map to TRBD2. Germline V gives CDR1 KGHSH, CDR2 LQKENI. J lost 5 bases, V lost 3 bases, and 3 bases had no gene match. The CDR3 runs 13 residues. The CDR3 spells CASSPPGGNEQYF. CDR3 DNA sequence: TGTGCCAGCTCACCCCCGGGAGGGAACGAGCAGTACTTC. Full variable domain (missing parts from reference TRBV18 and TRBJ2-7): NAGVMQNPRHLVRRRGQEARLRCSPMKGHSHVYWYRQLPEEGLKFMVYLQKENIIDESGMPKERFSAEFPKEGPSILRIQQVVRGDSAAYFCASSPPGGNEQYFGPGTRLTVT.

The V gene is TRBV19, the J gene TRBJ1-1; tentative D call: TRBD1 (6 bases). CDR1 and CDR2 from the germline V gene are LNHDA and SQIVND (reference sequence). The V end was cut by 4 bases, the J end by 1 base, with 19 bases between. The CDR3 has 17 amino acids. CDR3 protein: CASSTPEPGHQNTEAFF. CDR3 DNA: TGTGCCAGTAGTACCCCCGAACCGGGACACCAGAACACTGAAGCTTTCTTT.

This chain joins TRBV5-4 and TRBJ1-2; 9 nucleotides match TRBD1. The CDR3 length is 15 residues. Germline CDR1 reads SGHNT; CDR2 reads YYREEE (reference sequence). Losses at the gene ends were 4 bases for V and 8 bases for J; bases not matched to a gene: 12. CDR3 in amino acids: CASSTPGQGRSGYTF. CDR3 bases: TGTGCCAGCAGCACACCCGGACAGGGGCGATCCGGCTACACCTTC. The full variable domain, with the rest looked up from reference TRBV5-4 and TRBJ1-2, is ETGVTQSPTHLIKTRGQQVTLRCSSQSGHNTVSWYQQALGQGPQFIFQYYREEENGRGNFPPRFSGLQFPNYSSELNVNALELDDSALYLCASSTPGQGRSGYTFGSGTRLTVV.

This rearrangement joins TRBV10-3 to TRBJ1-6; no clear D gene. Germline CDR1 reads ENHRY; CDR2 reads SYGVKD. This CDR3 region has 12 residues. The V end lost 0 bases, the J end lost 8 bases, and 2 bases lay between the germline ends. The CDR3 sequence is CAISESYSPLHF. The DNA for the CDR3 is TGTGCCATCAGTGAGTCCTATTCACCCCTCCACTTT.

The CDR3 sequence: CASSPPRQSNEKLFF. The CDR3 DNA reads as TGTGCCAGCAGTCCACCACGACAGTCTAATGAAAAACTGTTTTTT. The genes are TRBV28 and TRBJ1-4, with a weak D call TRBD1 (5 bases). CDR3 length equals 15 residues. Looked up from germline, CDR1 is MDHEN and CDR2 is SYDVKM. V lost 5 bases to trimming and J lost 3 bases, with 13 bases between them.

The V gene is TRBV27, the J gene TRBJ2-7; 8 bases align to TRBD1. This CDR3 has 16 amino acids. V gave up 5 bases and J gave up 0 bases; unmatched junction bases: 9. Germline values: CDR1 MNHEY, CDR2 SMNVEV (reference sequence). The CDR3 DNA follows: TGTGCCAGCAGTGAACCCGGGACAGGAGACTCCTACGAGCAGTACTTC. Translated, it gives CASSEPGTGDSYEQYF.

The chain joins TRBV5-1 to TRBJ2-3; TRBD1 aligns across 12 bases. CDR3 length equals 15 residues. The junction had 6 bases not matched to a gene; V was cut back by 4 bases and J by 6 bases. Germline V lookup: CDR1 SGHRS, CDR2 YFSETQ. CDR3 amino acids: CASSKGQGAADTQYF. The DNA for the CDR3 is TGCGCCAGCAGCAAGGGACAGGGGGCGGCGGATACGCAGTATTTT.

The V call is TRBV19, the J call TRBJ1-1; TRBD1 is a possible D gene (6 bases). V lost 8 bases and J lost 1, with 14 bases in between. Germline loops: CDR1 LNHDA, CDR2 SQIVND (reference sequence). This CDR3 has 14 amino acids. This CDR3 is CASDPGHKNTEAFF. The DNA for the CDR3 is TGTGCCAGTGATCCGGGACATAAGAACACTGAAGCTTTCTTT.

The V and J genes are TRBV20-1 and TRBJ1-2; D gene ambiguous. Germline CDR1 reads DFQATT; CDR2 reads SNEGSKA (reference sequence). CDR3 length: 11 residues. Trimming cost V 3 bases and J 7 bases, with 9 bases left between them. This chain's CDR3 is CSASIQSGYTF. DNA of the CDR3: TGCAGTGCTAGTATACAGTCTGGCTACACCTTC.

The J gene is TRBJ2-3, the V gene TRBV6-5; D is ambiguous. Trimming removed 6 bases at V and 5 bases at J, with 9 bases between. This CDR3 is 12 amino acids long. The germline V gene has CDR1 MNHEY and CDR2 SVGAGI. The CDR3 DNA reads as TGTGCCAGCAGGCAGAATCAAGATACGCAGTATTTT. This translates into CASRQNQDTQYF.

This chain connects TRBV2 to TRBJ2-1, with TRBD2 identical over 11 bases. The CDR3 spans 14 residues. The V segment lost 4 bases and the J segment 10 bases; nucleotides outside the gene matches: 6. Germline loops: CDR1 SNHLY, CDR2 FYNNEI. CDR3 in DNA: TGTGCCAGCAGTGGTAGCGGGAGGGCCTCGGAGCAGTTCTTC. Translated, it gives CASSGSGRASEQFF. The complete variable domain, with remaining parts taken from reference TRBV2 and TRBJ2-1, reads EPEVTQTPSHQVTQMGQEVILRCVPISNHLYFYWYRQILGQKVEFLVSFYNNEISEKSEIFDDQFSVERPDGSNFTLKIRSTKLEDSAMYFCASSGSGRASEQFFGPGTRLTVL.

This chain uses TRBV7-2 with TRBJ2-3; 8 nucleotides line up with TRBD2. CDR1 and CDR2 (germline): SGHTA, FQGNSA. With 4 bases clipped from V and 2 bases from J, the junction kept 11 bases outside the gene matches. The CDR3 totals 17 residues. CDR3 sequence: CASSSRLLAAHTDTQYF. In DNA, the CDR3 is TGTGCCAGCAGCTCACGGCTACTAGCGGCGCACACAGATACGCAGTATTTT.

The V call is TRBV9, the J call TRBJ2-7; 10 nucleotides agree with TRBD1. The length of the CDR3 is 15 residues. After removal of 0 bases from V and 5 bases from J, the junction contained 5 bases not matched to a gene. CDR1 and CDR2 from the germline V gene are SGDLS and YYNGEE. The CDR3 nucleotides are TGTGCCAGCAGCGTAGATGGACAGGGGGAGAACGAGCAGTACTTC. Its protein is CASSVDGQGENEQYF.

This clone was found once. The chain joins TRBV7-9 to TRBJ2-5; tentatively, D is TRBD2 (5 bases). V shed 3 bases and J shed 3 bases, with 14 bases lying between them. Looked up from germline, CDR1 is SEHNR and CDR2 is FQNEAQ (reference sequence). The CDR3 sequence is 15 residues long. CDR3 loop: CASSFTPRGEETQYF. CDR3 sequence (DNA): TGTGCCAGCAGCTTCACCCCTCGGGGTGAAGAGACCCAGTACTTC.